The T cell receptor (beta chain) described here comes from a study of blood T cell repertoires in COVID-19 (TCRdb year 2020). Looking at the study overall: Collaborator samples came from the United States, Italy and Spain and covered acute and convalescent phases of COVID-19. The prospective study material was composed of cDNA or gDNA derived from T cells, B-cell-depleted T cells, or PBMCs. The dataset comprised deeply sampled blood TCRbeta repertoires from subjects exposed to, actively infected with, or recovered from COVID-19. A freely available public database, intended as a resource for researchers studying the immune response to SARS-CoV-2, is where the repertoires were released. The samples were drawn from two sources: the first 160 participants of the ongoing ImmuneRACE study, and fewer than 1,500 subjects contributed by 6 global collaborators. The sample metadata nearly always contained a de-identified subject ID, COVID-19 status, age in years and sex. HLA class I and class II types, where available, came from metadata supplied by the sample provider rather than from assay-based typing.

Each collaborating institution followed its own protocols to collect whole blood in K2EDTA tubes. For TCRbeta analysis, collaborators shipped samples in one of three forms: frozen whole blood, isolated PBMCs, or DNA extracted from either of those sample types. Overall results and qualifications from the work: How much clinical and demographic metadata was included differed by source and by participant, and the metadata was provided uncurated.

Worth noting for this clone: The antigen it binds to is not known. Base qualities are missing; no much larger clone stands one base away.

V sheds 6 bases and J sheds 6 bases, leaving 18 bases between their ends. Inclusive of the bounding cysteine and phenylalanine, the CDR3 is 14 residues long. The CDR3 DNA has 42 bases and is translated from base 1. The CDR1 and CDR2 encoded by the germline V gene are MNHEY and SVGAGI. TCRbeta CDR3 regions were amplified from genomic DNA using the immunoSEQ Assay, a bias-controlled multiplex PCR. The authors' analysis ran thus. Within the assay, amplification of reference gene primers was used to estimate how many nucleated cells each sample contained. To quantify the absolute abundance of each unique TCRbeta CDR3 rearrangement, sequence reads were collapsed and filtered. For each sample, productive Simpson clonality was calculated as the square root of Simpson's diversity index across productive rearrangements. The table comes from immuneACCESS by way of TCRdb, which keeps in-frame sequences with V and J called. Part of the clones is missing from these tables; in studies checked, under half for an unresolved V gene and the rest for unknown reasons. Clone size and V and J calls were adopted from that table, with D and trimming inferred from the DNA. This sample has tens of thousands of clones in its table, and roughly 71% of those were observed once. The top ten constitute roughly 30% of the sample.

In this chain, TRBV6-5 is recombined with TRBJ2-7, with TRBD2 perhaps the D gene, on 6 matching bases. The sequenced material came from peripheral blood. This TCR came from a woman older than 75 with acute or convalescent COVID-19. The base sequence is TGTGCCAGCAGCACCCCCGGGACTTTACTCGAGCAGTACTTC. Translated, it gives CASSTPGTLLEQYF.